A selection of T cell receptor beta chains follows, all from one sample in a study of shared clonotypes between healthy human individuals. Assay used: immunoSEQ multiplex PCR; TCRdb lists only in-frame clones, some missing. The sample records a few million clones, approximately 96% being singletons. The specimen was naive CD4+ T cells sorted from blood. These receptors were taken from a man aged 18 to 30 in good health. The CDR3 runs from the conserved cysteine through the conserved F or W. Each record gives: V gene, J gene, CDR3 protein.

>TRBV4-2|TRBJ2-3
CASSLSLAGSTDTQYF
>TRBV6-1|TRBJ2-2
CASSKEAGVNTGELFF
>TRBV28|TRBJ2-6
CASLSSGANVLTF
>TRBV4-3|TRBJ2-3
CASSQESSGTSGRLTDTQYF
>TRBV25-1|TRBJ2-3
CASTPDYTDTQYF
>TRBV4-3|TRBJ2-7
CASSQEPAGGSYEQYF
>TRBV30|TRBJ2-6
CAWSHSSGANVLTF
>TRBV18|TRBJ1-2
CASRAPSYGYTF
>TRBV4-1|TRBJ1-2
CASSQGRQALFYGYTF
>TRBV6-5|TRBJ2-2
CASSRGTSTTGELFF
>TRBV2|TRBJ1-1
CASSWTVNTEAFF
>TRBV5-1|TRBJ2-7
CASSFGGAYEQYF
>TRBV2|TRBJ1-6
CASSEESTSPLHF
>TRBV9|TRBJ2-3
CASSQDRPPDTQYF
>TRBV14|TRBJ2-2
CASSQDGGAGTGELFF
>TRBV9|TRBJ2-1
CASSEGPLGGLYNEQFF
>TRBV7-2|TRBJ1-5
CASSLASTVSNQPQHF
>TRBV7-9|TRBJ1-1
CASSLDSSLNTEAFF
>TRBV10-3|TRBJ1-2
CAIKQGSYGYTF
>TRBV18|TRBJ1-1
CASSPMDKNTEAFF
>TRBV30|TRBJ2-3
CAWSAQWSRGPDTQYF
>TRBV27|TRBJ2-4
CASSLLGGGTKNIQYF
>TRBV15|TRBJ1-5
CATSREKGQPQHF
>TRBV6-6|TRBJ2-7
CASSPGANEQYF
>TRBV2|TRBJ2-5
CASKAGSGVETQYF
>TRBV4-1|TRBJ2-5
CASSQDRRETQYF
>TRBV7-2|TRBJ2-2
CASSLALPGPVTGELFF
>TRBV5-1|TRBJ2-7
CASSLMGGEYEQYF
>TRBV2|TRBJ2-5
CASSGETKGTQYF